The 23 T cell receptor beta chains reported below all come from one sample, sequenced in a study of T cells in Graves' hyperthyroidism and ophthalmopathy. RNA transcripts were the template for amplifying TCR beta CDR3 regions. Using the HTBI primer set, a first-round RT-PCR was run on the TCR CDR3. TCRdb recomputed calls from the multiplex PCR reads with MiXCR, one row per CDR3 protein. The repertoire holds roughly 200,000 distinct CDR3 sequences, with about a sixth as singletons. The specimen sequenced was blood. These receptors were taken from a man between 40 and 49 years old with Graves' hyperthyroidism.

This clonotype came up many times. The chain joins TRBV5-1 to TRBJ1-4; tentatively, D is TRBD1 (5 bases). Trimming took off 0 bases at V and 4 bases at J, with 16 bases between the two ends. CDR3 length: 17 residues. Germline V gives CDR1 SGHRS, CDR2 YFSETQ. CDR3 sequence: CASSLEDSARGNEKLFF. CDR3 in DNA: TGCGCCAGCAGCTTGGAGGACTCGGCTAGGGGTAATGAAAAACTGTTTTTT.

The chain combines TRBV5-6 with TRBJ2-3; possibly TRBD2 for D (5 bases). Looked up from germline, CDR1 is SGHDT and CDR2 is YYEEEE. The CDR3 length is 14 residues. V was shortened by 0 bases and J by 8 bases, with 13 bases between the two germline ends. CDR3 sequence: CASSLDPTTSTQYF. The DNA for the CDR3 is TGTGCCAGCAGCTTGGATCCGACTACCTCTACGCAGTATTTT.

This clonotype was seen ten or more times. The rearrangement joins TRBV5-6 to TRBJ2-7; TRBD1 aligns across 11 bases. This CDR3 spans 16 amino acids. The germline V gene encodes CDR1 SGHDT and CDR2 YYEEEE. V was pared by 4 bases and J by 6 bases, with 12 bases of the junction left unmatched. The CDR3 bases are TGTGCCAGCAGCCCGGGCCCCGGGACAGGGGGACGCGAGCAGTACTTC. This sequence encodes CASSPGPGTGGREQYF.

This clonotype was counted only a few times. The chain recombines TRBV5-1 with TRBJ1-4; TRBD1 agrees at 9 bases. The V and J ends lost 3 bases and 1 base, in that order; junction bases with no gene match: 13. The CDR3 is 19 residues long. CDR1 is SGHRS and CDR2 is YFSETQ in the germline V gene. The CDR3 DNA sequence: TGCGCCAGCAGCTCCGGACAGGGGAGCCATCGAGGAACTAATGAAAAACTGTTTTTT. Its protein product is CASSSGQGSHRGTNEKLFF.

The table lists this clonotype with many counts. The rearrangement uses TRBV30 and TRBJ1-1; tentatively, D is TRBD1 (6 bases). V lost 0 bases and J lost 11, with 13 bases in between. CDR3 size: 12 residues. Germline CDR1 GTSNPN, CDR2 SVGIG (reference sequence). The DNA of the CDR3 is TGTGCCTGGAGTGTACGGTGGGGGCTCGCTTTCTTT. It is translated as CAWSVRWGLAFF.

This clonotype was counted at least ten times. DNA of the CDR3: TGCAGTGCCGAACAGGGGTTGGGTAATTCACCCCTCCACTTT. Translated: CSAEQGLGNSPLHF. The V call is TRBV20-1, the J call TRBJ1-6; 7 bases are shared with TRBD1. Germline trimming cut 6 bases from V and 6 bases from J; bases unmatched to any gene: 8. The CDR3 loop spans 14 amino acids. Germline CDR1 reads DFQATT; CDR2 reads SNEGSKA (reference sequence).

Only a few counts were recorded for this clonotype. The chain's CDR3 is CASSLISGTGDYGYTF. The CDR3 bases are TGTGCCAGCAGTCTAATCTCCGGGACAGGGGATTATGGCTACACCTTC. V usage is TRBV27 and J usage is TRBJ1-2; 10 nucleotides align to TRBD1. The CDR3 length is 16 residues. Losses at the gene ends were 5 bases for V and 5 bases for J; bases not matched to a gene: 11. From germline, CDR1 is MNHEY and CDR2 SMNVEV (reference sequence).

The V call is TRBV11-2, the J call TRBJ1-2, with TRBD1 matching 9 bases. The germline gives CDR1 SGHAT, CDR2 FQNNGV. Trimming cost V 3 bases and J 8 bases; bases outside gene matches: 4. The CDR3 extends over 13 amino acids. The CDR3 bases are TGTGCCAGCAGCTTTGGGACAGGGCAAGGCTACACCTTC. It encodes CASSFGTGQGYTF.

There are many counts of this clonotype. This sequence joins TRBV30 and TRBJ1-1, with D unclear. Germline lookup yields CDR1 GTSNPN and CDR2 SVGIG (reference sequence). The CDR3 loop spans 13 amino acids. The germline V and J ends were trimmed by 4 bases and 0 bases, with 9 bases remaining between them. This CDR3 is CAWTGGMNTEAFF. In DNA form, the CDR3 reads TGTGCCTGGACAGGTGGGATGAACACTGAAGCTTTCTTT.

V gene TRBV7-3 combines with J gene TRBJ2-1, with D tentatively TRBD2 (5 bases). The germline gives CDR1 SGHTA, CDR2 FQGTGA. V lost 10 bases and J lost 5, with 24 bases in between. There are 16 residues in the CDR3. CDR3: CATRRLFSGWDNEQFF. The CDR3 coding sequence is TGTGCCACCCGCCGTCTCTTCAGCGGTTGGGACAATGAGCAGTTCTTC.

This clonotype was counted at least ten times. The chain carries TRBV2 and TRBJ1-6; D is uncertain. The CDR3 has 12 amino acids. The germline CDR1 and CDR2 sequences are SNHLY and FYNNEI. The V gene lost 1 base and the J gene lost 7 bases, with 2 bases spanning the gap. The CDR3 loop reads CASSEVNSPLHF. The DNA of the CDR3 is TGTGCCAGCAGTGAAGTAAATTCACCCCTCCACTTT.

This clonotype was detected ten times or more. The chain joins TRBV7-9 to TRBJ2-7; D not certain. The CDR3 is 15 residues long. Germline V CDR1 and CDR2: SEHNR, FQNEAQ (reference sequence). V was shortened by 1 base and J by 6 bases, with 16 bases between the two germline ends. The chain's CDR3 is CASSLGSGSSGEQYF. Written as DNA, the CDR3 is TGTGCCAGCAGCTTAGGCTCGGGCAGTTCGGGCGAGCAGTACTTC.

J is TRBJ2-1 and V is TRBV30; 9 positions agree with TRBD2. CDR3 length equals 15 residues. Looked up from germline, CDR1 is GTSNPN and CDR2 is SVGIG (reference sequence). V dropped 2 bases and J dropped 8; count of bases not matched to a gene: 10. CDR3 bases: TGTGCCTGGAGTAGTGGGCGGGGGGGCCTCGATGAGCAGTTCTTC. Its protein is CAWSSGRGGLDEQFF.

The chain is built from TRBV18 and TRBJ1-2, with TRBD1 matching 9 bases. The CDR3 totals 17 residues. Per germline, CDR1 KGHSH and CDR2 LQKENI. V was pared by 3 bases and J by 5 bases, with 13 bases of the junction left unmatched. CDR3 sequence reads: CASSPRLEGQGFYGYTF. The CDR3 DNA reads TGTGCCAGCTCACCCCGACTCGAGGGACAGGGTTTTTATGGCTACACCTTC.

The table lists this clonotype with many counts. Here the CDR3 DNA reads TGCAGTGCTAGGGACGGGGGCCTCTCCTACAATGAGCAGTTCTTC. As protein: CSARDGGLSYNEQFF. The chain has TRBV20-1 and TRBJ2-1; D might be TRBD1 or TRBD2, each matching 6 bases. The CDR3 totals 15 residues. Looked up from germline, CDR1 is DFQATT and CDR2 is SNEGSKA (reference sequence). With 3 bases removed from V and 0 bases from J, the gap between germline ends came to 12 bases.

The V gene is TRBV19, the J gene TRBJ1-2, with D tentatively TRBD1 (6 bases). Trimming stripped 6 bases from V and 8 bases from J, with 22 bases between. CDR1 and CDR2 (germline): LNHDA, SQIVND (reference sequence). This CDR3 spans 15 amino acids. CDR3 amino acids: CASSPEEGGYAGYTF. In DNA form, the CDR3 reads TGTGCCAGTAGCCCCGAGGAGGGGGGGTACGCAGGCTACACCTTC.

This clonotype was seen repeatedly, ten times or more. The CDR3 bases are TGTGCCTGGAGTGTACGGCAGGGTGACTCACCCCTCCACTTT. Protein sequence: CAWSVRQGDSPLHF. The rearrangement uses TRBV30 and TRBJ1-6; the D gene is possibly TRBD1 (5 bases). The CDR3 totals 14 residues. The germline V gene has CDR1 GTSNPN and CDR2 SVGIG (reference sequence). Trimming stripped 0 bases from V and 10 bases from J, with 13 bases between.

This clonotype occurred many times. The chain links TRBV20-1 to TRBJ1-1, with D maybe TRBD1 (5 bases). The germline V gene has CDR1 DFQATT and CDR2 SNEGSKA (reference sequence). V lost 0 bases and J lost 5, with 16 bases in between. This CDR3 comprises 15 residues. The DNA for the CDR3 is TGCAGTGCTAGAGAAGAGAAAGGGGCTGAAACTGAAGCTTTCTTT. It translates to CSAREEKGAETEAFF.

This clonotype has ten or more counts. The chain has TRBV18 and TRBJ2-4, with a weak D call TRBD2 (5 bases). V gave up 2 bases and J gave up 8 bases, with 10 bases separating them. The CDR3 has 13 residues. CDR1 and CDR2 from the germline V gene are KGHSH and LQKENI. The DNA for the CDR3 is TGTGCCAGCTCACCAAGGGAGAAAGACATTCAGTACTTC. Translating it yields CASSPREKDIQYF.

The chain uses TRBV28 and TRBJ2-1; TRBD1 might be the D (6 bases). This CDR3 region has 13 residues. V was trimmed by 4 bases and J by 5 bases, leaving 9 bases between them. From germline, CDR1 is MDHEN and CDR2 SYDVKM. This CDR3 is CASSSYRDNEQFF. The DNA for the CDR3 is TGTGCCAGCAGTTCCTACAGGGACAATGAGCAGTTCTTC.

This clonotype was seen at least ten times. The rearrangement uses TRBV15 and TRBJ2-7; no firm D call. CDR1 is LNHNV and CDR2 is YYDKDF in the germline V gene (reference sequence). The CDR3 is 13 residues long. With 0 bases removed from V and 6 bases from J, the gap between germline ends came to 9 bases. CDR3 residues: CATSRDLSSEQYF. CDR3 bases: TGTGCCACCAGCAGAGATCTTAGTAGCGAGCAGTACTTC.

This clonotype appeared many times. The chain carries TRBV10-3 and TRBJ2-5, with 9 bases that match TRBD1. The V gene end was trimmed by 10 bases and the J gene end by 4 bases; junction bases not matched to a gene: 4. CDR3 length equals 12 residues. In germline, CDR1 is ENHRY, CDR2 SYGVKD. The CDR3 protein is CASKDRGETQYF. The CDR3 nucleotides are TGTGCCAGTAAGGACAGGGGAGAGACCCAGTACTTC.

On this clonotype itself: This clone may be a read error of a much larger clone one base away. The rearrangement uses TRBV11-3 and TRBJ1-1; D remains unclear. CDR1 SGHNT and CDR2 YENEEA come from the germline V gene. This CDR3 has 13 amino acids. The CDR3 DNA sequence: TGTGCCAGCAGCTTAGAGGCAAGTACTGAAGCTTCCTTT. This sequence encodes CASSLEASTEASF.